This T cell receptor (beta chain) was profiled in a study of cytomegalovirus exposure and HLA in healthy donors. Background on the study: Roughly 180 million T cells yielded approximately 110 million unique TCR beta sequences in earlier analysis.

The study's findings and limits: The study listed 150 to 200 cytomegalovirus-associated TCR beta chains.

As for this clone: Its antigen remains unknown.

PCR used 60 Vbeta primers and 13 Jbeta primers. This table comes from immunoSEQ multiplex PCR, and its TCRdb copy is limited to in-frame clones, with some not included. The sample lists about 200,000 clones; around four fifths were seen once. J lost 5 bases, V lost 0 bases, and 3 bases had no gene match. The CDR3 runs to 15 residues. CDR1 and CDR2 from the germline V gene are SGHDT and YYEEEE. This receptor was obtained from a woman in her 40s in good health and CMV-seronegative. This rearrangement joins TRBV5-6 to TRBJ1-1, with 11 bases aligning to TRBD1. Sequencing input: PBMCs. CDR3 sequence reads: CASSLGDRGVTEAFF. The CDR3, as DNA: TGTGCCAGCAGCTTGGGGGACAGGGGGGTGACTGAAGCTTTCTTT.